Below are 30 T cell receptor beta chains sequenced from a single sample in a study of cytomegalovirus exposure and HLA in healthy donors. The PCR employed 60 Vbeta primers together with 13 Jbeta primers. Profiling relied on immunoSEQ multiplex PCR, and the TCRdb table lists in-frame clones only, not all of them. This sample has about 160,000 clones, with approximately 81% found just once. Sample: PBMCs. All receptors derive from a male donor in good health and CMV-seronegative.

The chain has TRBV23-1 and TRBJ2-7; 9 positions match TRBD1. TRBV23-1 has ORF status, its function being uncertain. Trimming at V came to 2 bases and at J to 4 bases, leaving 6 bases not matched to a gene. This CDR3 is 15 amino acids long. CDR3 residues: CASSQPDRGWYEQYF. The CDR3 DNA sequence: TGCGCCAGCAGTCAACCCGACAGGGGGTGGTACGAGCAGTACTTC.

This chain links TRBV5-6 with TRBJ2-7, with TRBD2 matching 7 bases. There are 16 residues in the CDR3. Germline CDR1 reads SGHDT; CDR2 reads YYEEEE. Trimming took 4 bases from V and 7 from J; bases not matched to a gene: 17. The CDR3 region has the DNA TGTGCCAGCAGCACGCCCGGGACTACCTATTTGGGGGAGCAGTACTTC. It is translated as CASSTPGTTYLGEQYF. The full variable domain, in which reference TRBV5-6 and TRBJ2-7 provide the parts outside the CDR3, is DAGVTQSPTHLIKTRGQQVTLRCSPKSGHDTVSWYQQALGQGPQFIFQYYEEEERQRGNFPDRFSGHQFPNYSSELNVNALLLGDSALYLCASSTPGTTYLGEQYFGPGTRLTVT.

This sequence joins TRBV29-1 and TRBJ2-5; no definite D call. With 3 bases removed from V and 5 bases from J, the gap between germline ends came to 7 bases. This CDR3 is built from 11 residues. Germline assignment: CDR1 SQVTM and CDR2 ANQGSEA. The CDR3 DNA reads TGCAGCGTTGATAACTTGGAGACCCAGTACTTC. It specifies CSVDNLETQYF.

This chain uses TRBV19 with TRBJ1-2, with 9 bases aligning to TRBD1. Germline V gene lookup returns CDR1 LNHDA and CDR2 SQIVND (reference sequence). V lost 8 bases to trimming and J lost 7 bases; unmatched junction nucleotides: 17. There are 16 residues in the CDR3. CDR3 in DNA: TGTGCCAGTGGGGGGAGTTACCGGGACAGGGATTTTGGCTACACCTTC. The encoded protein is CASGGSYRDRDFGYTF.

A remark on this clone: Within the sample, other DNA sequences also encode this same CDR3. The chain uses TRBV2 and TRBJ2-7; D uncertain. This CDR3 comprises 11 residues. V was trimmed by 11 bases and J by 3 bases, leaving 11 bases between them. Germline loops: CDR1 SNHLY, CDR2 FYNNEI. CDR3 sequence reads: CAGAANYEQYF. CDR3 DNA: TGTGCCGGAGCAGCCAACTACGAGCAGTACTTC. The full variable domain, completed using reference TRBV2 and TRBJ2-7, is EPEVTQTPSHQVTQMGQEVILRCVPISNHLYFYWYRQILGQKVEFLVSFYNNEISEKSEIFDDQFSVERPDGSNFTLKIRSTKLEDSAMYFCAGAANYEQYFGPGTRLTVT.

V and J are TRBV7-9 and TRBJ1-1, with D unclear. The CDR3 has 14 residues. V was cut by 0 bases and J by 0 bases, with 5 bases left in between. Germline-derived CDR1 and CDR2 are SEHNR and FQNEAQ (reference sequence). The CDR3 reads CASSLAALNTEAFF. CDR3 bases: TGTGCCAGCAGCTTAGCAGCTTTGAACACTGAAGCTTTCTTT.

This clone was found once. The gene calls are TRBV7-9 and TRBJ1-2; D is possibly TRBD1 (5 bases). Between the trimmed V and J ends, which lost 5 bases and 3 bases, there was a span of 19 bases. The CDR3 length is 16 residues. In germline, CDR1 is SEHNR, CDR2 FQNEAQ (reference sequence). The CDR3 is CASSHLWGDRDYGYTF. Here the CDR3 DNA reads TGTGCCAGCAGCCATCTTTGGGGGGATAGAGACTATGGCTACACCTTC.

The gene calls are TRBV7-9 and TRBJ1-1; 8 bases fit TRBD1. Germline V gene sequence: CDR1 SEHNR, CDR2 FQNEAQ (reference sequence). The CDR3 totals 17 residues. Losses at the gene ends were 4 bases for V and 6 bases for J; bases not matched to a gene: 16. The CDR3 protein is CASSSYPGQGGSAEAFF. As DNA, the CDR3 is TGTGCCAGCAGCTCATACCCCGGACAGGGAGGATCCGCTGAAGCTTTCTTT. Using reference TRBV7-9 and TRBJ1-1 for the parts outside the CDR3, the full variable domain is DTGVSQNPRHKITKRGQNVTFRCDPISEHNRLYWYRQTLGQGPEFLTYFQNEAQLEKSRLLSDRFSAERPKGSFSTLEIQRTEQGDSAMYLCASSSYPGQGGSAEAFFGQGTRLTVV.

In DNA form, the CDR3 reads TGTGCCAGCAGCCCCGAGGACAGGGTTTCGAATGAGCAGTTCTTC. It translates to CASSPEDRVSNEQFF. V gene TRBV5-4 combines with J gene TRBJ2-1; 8 bases align to TRBD1. In germline, CDR1 is SGHNT, CDR2 YYREEE (reference sequence). With 4 bases clipped from V and 7 bases from J, the junction kept 10 bases outside the gene matches. The CDR3 runs to 15 residues.

The genes are TRBV30 and TRBJ1-2; D is perhaps TRBD1 (5 bases). The germline V gene encodes CDR1 GTSNPN and CDR2 SVGIG (reference sequence). V was trimmed by 3 bases and J by 6 bases, leaving 14 bases between them. CDR3 length: 13 residues. The CDR3 sequence is CAWSPGGTHGYTF. CDR3 nucleotide sequence: TGTGCCTGGAGCCCGGGGGGAACCCATGGCTACACCTTC. Full variable domain (outside the CDR3, taken from reference TRBV30 and TRBJ1-2): SQTIHQWPATLVQPVGSPLSLECTVEGTSNPNLYWYRQAAGRGLQLLFYSVGIGQISSEVPQNLSASRPQDRQFILSSKKLLLSDSGFYLCAWSPGGTHGYTFGSGTRLTVV.

This chain uses TRBV2 with TRBJ2-7; TRBD1 matches 10 bases. Germline CDR1 is SNHLY and CDR2 is FYNNEI. The CDR3 is 13 residues long. Germline trimming cut 6 bases from V and 4 bases from J; bases unmatched to any gene: 3. The CDR3 is CASSTGQGYEQYF. The CDR3 nucleotides read TGTGCCAGCAGCACGGGACAGGGGTACGAGCAGTACTTC.

CDR3 residues: CASSKAQGETRVSGANVLTF. In DNA form, the CDR3 reads TGTGCCAGCAGCAAAGCCCAGGGGGAAACACGGGTCTCTGGGGCCAACGTCCTGACTTTC. The chain recombines TRBV21-1 with TRBJ2-6; the DNA was not used to check the table's D call, TRBD1. TRBV21-1 is a pseudogene segment. This CDR3 contains 20 residues.

This chain links TRBV5-1 with TRBJ2-7, with TRBD1 as a possible D gene (6 bases). Trimming removed 4 bases at V and 9 bases at J, with 23 bases between. Germline V lookup: CDR1 SGHRS, CDR2 YFSETQ. This CDR3 is built from 15 residues. Written as DNA, the CDR3 is TGCGCCAGCAGCCCTGAGGGGGTTGACCAAGATGGGCAGTACTTC. Translated, it gives CASSPEGVDQDGQYF.

The chain joins TRBV5-1 to TRBJ1-4, with 11 bases matching TRBD1. The CDR3 runs 17 residues. The ends lost 1 base at V and 6 bases at J; junction bases unmatched: 8. Germline lookup yields CDR1 SGHRS and CDR2 YFSETQ. CDR3: CASSLPGTGGIDEKLFF. DNA of the CDR3: TGCGCCAGCAGCTTGCCCGGGACAGGGGGAATAGATGAAAAACTGTTTTTT.

The V call is TRBV25-1, the J call TRBJ1-4; 7 positions agree with TRBD1. This CDR3 is 15 amino acids long. Germline V gene sequence: CDR1 MGHDK, CDR2 SYGVNS. V shed 4 bases and J 2 bases; nucleotides not matched to a gene: 4. The CDR3 reads CASSGTGGTNEKLFF. In DNA form, the CDR3 reads TGTGCCAGCAGTGGGACAGGTGGCACTAATGAAAAACTGTTTTTT. The variable domain in full, completed from reference TRBV25-1 and TRBJ1-4, reads EADIYQTPRYLVIGTGKKITLECSQTMGHDKMYWYQQDPGMELHLIHYSYGVNSTEKGDLSSESTVSRIRTEHFPLTLESARPSHTSQYLCASSGTGGTNEKLFFGSGTQLSVL.

J is TRBJ2-7 and V is TRBV18, with D possibly TRBD2 on 5 matching bases. The germline CDR1 and CDR2 sequences are KGHSH and LQKENI. V lost 6 bases and J 3 bases, leaving 24 bases between the germline ends. The CDR3 extends over 17 amino acids. The CDR3 loop is CASSGLPPSGSSYEQYF. CDR3 coding DNA: TGTGCCAGCTCTGGACTCCCCCCCTCGGGTTCGAGCTACGAGCAGTACTTC.

This chain uses TRBV2 with TRBJ1-5, with D unclear. Trimming cost V 6 bases and J 0 bases, with 12 bases left between them. The CDR3 spans 15 residues. CDR1 is SNHLY and CDR2 is FYNNEI in the germline V gene. CDR3 sequence reads: CASRAEGYSNQPQHF. The CDR3 nucleotides are TGTGCCAGCAGGGCGGAGGGTTATAGCAATCAGCCCCAGCATTTT.

The rearrangement links TRBV15 to TRBJ1-5; D is ambiguous. V gave up 5 bases and J gave up 9 bases, with 11 bases separating them. The germline gives CDR1 LNHNV, CDR2 YYDKDF (reference sequence). The CDR3 runs to 12 residues. This CDR3 is CATSQYRGPQHF. The CDR3 DNA sequence: TGTGCCACCAGCCAGTACCGAGGGCCCCAGCATTTT.

This clone was seen just once. This chain joins TRBV6-5 and TRBJ2-7, with 7 bases fitting TRBD1. The J segment lost 3 bases and the V segment lost 6 bases, leaving 5 bases of the junction unmatched. This CDR3 comprises 13 residues. CDR1 is MNHEY, CDR2 SVGAGI, per germline. CDR3 DNA sequence: TGTGCCAGCAGAAGGACAGGTAACTACGAGCAGTACTTC. It translates to CASRRTGNYEQYF.

This clone was recorded once. The chain recombines TRBV6-4 with TRBJ2-2; possible D gene TRBD1, 5 bases. The CDR3 extends over 15 amino acids. CDR1 and CDR2 (germline): MRHNA, SNTAGT. With 6 bases removed from V and 4 bases from J, the gap between germline ends came to 15 bases. Written as DNA, the CDR3 is TGTGCCAGCAGAGCATCCAGGGCAGGCACCGGGGAGCTGTTTTTT. This gives the protein CASRASRAGTGELFF.

This clone has a handful of counts. This chain's CDR3 is CASRKTSGPAPVQFF. CDR3 DNA sequence: TGTGCCAGCAGAAAAACTAGCGGGCCGGCACCTGTCCAGTTCTTC. V and J are TRBV6-5 and TRBJ2-1, with 9 bases identical to TRBD2. The CDR3 is 15 residues long. V lost 6 bases to trimming and J lost 13 bases; unmatched junction nucleotides: 16. Per germline, CDR1 MNHEY and CDR2 SVGAGI.

The CDR3 loop reads CASSAGRKGRRAYEQYF. The CDR3 DNA sequence: TGTGCCAGCAGCGCGGGAAGGAAGGGGAGGAGGGCCTACGAGCAGTACTTC. The rearrangement links TRBV5-8 to TRBJ2-7; possible D gene TRBD2, 6 bases. Germline V gene lookup returns CDR1 SGHTS and CDR2 YDEGEE. The CDR3 is 17 residues long. V gave up 4 bases and J gave up 2 bases, with 22 bases separating them.

This clone was seen a handful of times. The V and J genes are TRBV10-3 and TRBJ2-3; possibly TRBD1 for D (5 bases). The V gene's germline CDR1 is ENHRY and CDR2 SYGVKD. The CDR3 sequence is 15 residues long. The V and J ends lost 8 bases and 0 bases respectively, with 15 bases between them. CDR3 loop: CAIAQAGASTDTQYF. Written as DNA, the CDR3 is TGTGCCATCGCCCAGGCTGGGGCGAGCACAGATACGCAGTATTTT.

The CDR3 region is CASTPPGGNTIYF. As DNA, the CDR3 is TGTGCCAGCACCCCCCCAGGGGGAAACACCATATATTTT. The chain recombines TRBV28 with TRBJ1-3; maybe TRBD1 (5 bases). Germline V gene data show CDR1 as MDHEN and CDR2 as SYDVKM. Trimming took 7 bases from V and 4 from J, leaving 11 bases between them. The CDR3 spans 13 residues. Based on the CDR3 plus reference TRBV28 and TRBJ1-3, the full variable domain is DVKVTQSSRYLVKRTGEKVFLECVQDMDHENMFWYRQDPGLGLRLIYFSYDVKMKEKGDIPEGYSVSREKKERFSLILESASTNQTSMYLCASTPPGGNTIYFGEGSWLTVV.

The rearrangement links TRBV7-3 to TRBJ1-4, with a weak D call TRBD1 (6 bases). Germline-derived CDR1 and CDR2 are SGHTA and FQGTGA. The CDR3 totals 18 residues. Deletions cut 5 bases from V and 0 bases from J, with 19 bases between. CDR3: CASSRTGTPTSTNEKLFF. The CDR3 nucleotides read TGTGCCAGCAGCCGAACCGGGACACCGACCTCAACTAATGAAAAACTGTTTTTT.

The CDR3 DNA sequence: TGCGCCAGCAGCCACCTCGGAGGGACTAGCGGGAGTAAAGCCTACAATGAGCAGTTCTTC. Translating it yields CASSHLGGTSGSKAYNEQFF. The chain uses TRBV4-3 and TRBJ2-1, with 14 bases lining up with TRBD2. Germline V gene data show CDR1 as LGHNA and CDR2 as YSLEER. Trimming at V came to 3 bases and at J to 2 bases, leaving 12 bases not matched to a gene. This CDR3 region has 20 residues.

The rearrangement links TRBV5-1 to TRBJ2-3, with TRBD2 identical over 9 bases. This CDR3 comprises 15 residues. V shed 0 bases, J shed 4 bases, and the junction held 3 bases outside the gene matches. The V gene's germline CDR1 is SGHRS and CDR2 YFSETQ. The CDR3 DNA sequence: TGCGCCAGCAGCTTGGATGCGGGGGGGGCAGATACGCAGTATTTT. Protein: CASSLDAGGADTQYF.

The chain combines TRBV6-5 with TRBJ1-5; 8 positions agree with TRBD1. Germline V gene lookup returns CDR1 MNHEY and CDR2 SVGAGI. V lost 6 bases and J lost 4; bases outside the gene matches: 8. CDR3 length: 15 residues. The CDR3 DNA is TGTGCCAGCAGCCCTGGGACAGGAGATAATCAGCCCCAGCATTTT. Amino acids: CASSPGTGDNQPQHF.

The table lists this clone with a count of one. V usage is TRBV19 and J usage is TRBJ1-6, with TRBD1 as a possible D gene (5 bases). The CDR3 is 16 residues long. Germline V CDR1 and CDR2: LNHDA, SQIVND (reference sequence). Trimming removed 3 bases at V and 6 bases at J, with 15 bases between. This CDR3 reads CASSMWIGASNSPLHF. The DNA of the CDR3 is TGTGCCAGTAGTATGTGGATAGGGGCGAGTAATTCACCCCTCCACTTT.

This clone has a single count. The rearrangement uses TRBV4-1 and TRBJ2-3; 7 nucleotides align to TRBD1. This CDR3 has 14 amino acids. Germline V CDR1 and CDR2: MGHRA, YSYEKL. V gave up 5 bases and J gave up 5 bases; unmatched junction bases: 7. CDR3 sequence (DNA): TGCGCCAGCAGCACAGAGGGGGCGGGAGATACGCAGTATTTT. It encodes CASSTEGAGDTQYF.